This entry describes one TCR beta chain. Original processing methods: Quantification of nucleated cells was approximated via reference gene primer amplification. Clones were read by immunoSEQ multiplex PCR, and TCRdb kept only the in-frame ones, dropping some. That table gives V, J and clone size, and the DNA gave D and trimming. The sample consists of 68,000 or so clones, about 91% of them appearing once. This record comes from a study of blood T cell repertoires in COVID-19. Turning to the study itself: Acute and convalescent COVID-19 specimens originated in the United States, Italy and Spain. The cDNA or gDNA used as material had been derived from T cells, B-cell-depleted T cells, or PBMCs.

V lost 4 bases to trimming and J lost 7 bases, with 11 bases between them. Germline V gene sequence: CDR1 ENHRY, CDR2 SYGVKD. There are 14 residues in the CDR3. This clonotype was obtained from a man between 50 and 59 years old with active COVID-19. Sequenced material: peripheral blood. The rearrangement uses TRBV10-3 and TRBJ1-6, with D tentatively TRBD1 (6 bases). CDR3 residues: CAISAGVENSPLHF. The CDR3 DNA reads TGTGCCATCAGTGCAGGGGTCGAGAATTCACCCCTCCACTTT.